This TCR beta chain derives from a study of blood T cell repertoires in COVID-19 (dated by TCRdb to the early 2020s). Background for the entire study: Samples from collaborators originated in the United States, Italy and Spain and spanned both the acute and convalescent phases of COVID-19. The prospective study material was composed of cDNA or gDNA derived from T cells, B-cell-depleted T cells, or PBMCs. Subjects who had been exposed to COVID-19, were actively infected with it, or had recovered from it provided the deeply sampled blood TCRbeta repertoires that made up the dataset. The repertoires were released in a freely available public database intended as a resource for research on the immune response to SARS-CoV-2. Samples came from the ongoing ImmuneRACE study (first 160 participants) plus 1,254 subjects from 6 global collaborators. A de-identified subject ID, COVID-19 status, age in years and sex were almost always included in the sample metadata. Where available, HLA class I and class II types were taken from metadata supplied by the sample provider and were not determined by assay-based typing.

On this clone itself: No antigen is known for it. Per-base quality was not reported, and no clone a single base away is much larger than it.

Sequences SEHNR (CDR1) and FQNEAQ (CDR2) are obtained from the germline V gene (reference sequence). From V the trimming removes 5 bases and from J it removes 4 bases, while the gene matches leave 3 bases of the junction unaccounted for. The CDR3 has 14 amino acids, counting the end cysteine and phenylalanine. The entry retains the CDR3 DNA only, 42 bases that are in frame from base 1. Points the paper makes about the study in general: Clinical and demographic metadata were provided uncurated, with the amount varying by source and participant.

The collaborating institutions used their own protocols to collect whole blood in K2EDTA tubes. For TCRbeta analysis, collaborators shipped samples as frozen whole blood, isolated PBMCs, or DNA extracted from either of those sample types. The immunoSEQ Assay, a bias-controlled multiplex PCR, was used to amplify TCRbeta CDR3 regions from genomic DNA. In the source study's methods: Within the assay, amplification of reference gene primers was used to estimate how many nucleated cells each sample contained. To quantify the absolute abundance of each unique TCRbeta CDR3 rearrangement, sequence reads were collapsed and filtered. For each sample, productive Simpson clonality was calculated as the square root of Simpson's diversity index across productive rearrangements. This is the immuneACCESS table as TCRdb keeps it, with only in-frame sequences that have V and J called. A part of the clones is gone; compared with another copy, unresolved V genes explain less than half, and the rest is unexplained. V, J and clone size are those of that table, while D and trimming were read from the DNA. For this sample there are roughly 300,000 clones; 88% appear just once. Roughly 9.1% of the sample rests with the top ten.

The sequenced material came from peripheral blood. The clonotype was recovered from a man between 18 and 35 years old with active or convalescent COVID-19. The V and J genes are TRBV7-9 and TRBJ1-3; TRBD1 aligns with 9 central bases. Here is the DNA: TGTGCCAGCAGCCCGACAGGGGGAGGAAACACCATATATTTT. It translates to CASSPTGGGNTIYF.